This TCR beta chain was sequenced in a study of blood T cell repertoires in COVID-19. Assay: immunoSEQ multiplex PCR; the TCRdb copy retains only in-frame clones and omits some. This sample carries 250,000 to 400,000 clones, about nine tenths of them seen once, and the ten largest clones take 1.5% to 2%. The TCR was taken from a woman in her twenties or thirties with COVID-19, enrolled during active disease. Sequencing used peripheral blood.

The CDR3 here is CASSAPGVIYGYTF. CDR3 nucleotides: TGTGCCAGCAGCGCACCCGGGGTCATCTATGGCTACACCTTC. The V and J genes are TRBV7-9 and TRBJ1-2; no firm D call. V dropped 5 bases and J dropped 4 bases, with 14 bases sitting between them. CDR3 length: 14 residues. Germline assignment: CDR1 SEHNR and CDR2 FQNEAQ (reference sequence).